The 7 T cell receptor beta chains below come from one sample, sequenced in a study of blood T cell repertoires in COVID-19. Libraries were prepared by immunoSEQ multiplex PCR; TCRdb keeps only in-frame clonotypes and omits some of them. This table has fewer than 250,000 clones, less than 85% appearing once. Sequencing was done on a sample of PBMCs or T cells enriched from blood (not recorded which). These receptors all stem from a man in his 60s who had recovered from COVID-19.

This clone was picked up one time. V and J are TRBV7-2 and TRBJ1-1, with 8 bases that match TRBD1. This CDR3 is built from 13 residues. Trimming at V came to 5 bases and at J to 4 bases, leaving 3 bases not matched to a gene. CDR1 and CDR2 (germline): SGHTA, FQGNSA. In DNA, the CDR3 is TGTGCCAGCAGCGCAACAGGGGGCACTGAAGCTTTCTTT. Protein sequence: CASSATGGTEAFF. Combining the CDR3 with reference TRBV7-2 and TRBJ1-1 gives the whole variable domain GAGVSQSPSNKVTEKGKDVELRCDPISGHTALYWYRQSLGQGLEFLIYFQGNSAPDKSGLPSDRFSAERTGGSVSTLTIQRTQQEDSAVYLCASSATGGTEAFFGQGTRLTVV.

The genes are TRBV4-3 and TRBJ2-3; D might be TRBD1 (5 bases). Deletions cut 0 bases from V and 3 bases from J, with 13 bases between. Germline V gives CDR1 LGHNA, CDR2 YSLEER. The CDR3 length is 16 residues. CDR3 region: CASSQERLPGTDTQYF. CDR3 nucleotides: TGCGCCAGCAGCCAAGAAAGACTCCCAGGGACAGATACGCAGTATTTT.

V is TRBV4-2 and J is TRBJ1-4, with 8 bases lining up with TRBD1. Germline CDR1 and CDR2: LGHNA and YNFKEQ. CDR3 length: 16 amino acids. The V and J ends lost 0 bases and 5 bases, in that order; junction bases with no gene match: 5. CDR3 DNA: TGTGCCAGCAGCCAAGATCCGGGACAGGAAAATGAAAAACTGTTTTTT. As protein: CASSQDPGQENEKLFF.

V is TRBV6-5 and J is TRBJ1-1, with 8 positions matching TRBD1. Germline assignment: CDR1 MNHEY and CDR2 SVGAGI. This CDR3 spans 15 amino acids. Germline trimming cut 2 bases from V and 4 bases from J; bases unmatched to any gene: 6. The CDR3 nucleotides are TGTGCCAGCAGTTACGATACACAGGGGGGCACTGAAGCTTTCTTT. Protein product: CASSYDTQGGTEAFF.

The rearrangement uses TRBV7-2 and TRBJ1-2, with D tentatively TRBD1 (5 bases). V gave up 1 base and J gave up 6 bases, with 12 bases separating them. The CDR3 is made up of 14 amino acids. The germline gives CDR1 SGHTA, CDR2 FQGNSA. CDR3 in amino acids: CASSLVIQGDGYTF. The CDR3 region has the DNA TGTGCCAGCAGCTTAGTTATCCAGGGTGATGGCTACACCTTC.

The chain has TRBV3-1 (or the pseudogene TRBV3-2) and TRBJ2-7; D remains ambiguous. The CDR3 is 14 residues long. Germline CDR1 is LGHDT and CDR2 is YNNKEL (reference sequence). V lost 0 bases, J lost 0 bases, and 6 bases lay in between. The CDR3 sequence: CASSQDPSSYEQYF. DNA of the CDR3: TGTGCCAGCAGCCAAGATCCTAGCTCCTACGAGCAGTACTTC.

The chain employs TRBV3-1 (or the pseudogene TRBV3-2) and TRBJ1-1; D perhaps matches TRBD1 (5 bases). Per germline, CDR1 LGHDT and CDR2 YNNKEL (reference sequence). The CDR3 runs to 16 residues. V was pared by 0 bases and J by 1 base, with 12 bases between. CDR3 nucleotide sequence: TGTGCCAGCAGCCAAGATTGGGGCAGCAGGAACACTGAAGCTTTCTTT. This encodes CASSQDWGSRNTEAFF.